This T cell receptor (beta chain) was captured by sequencing in a study of blood T cell repertoires in COVID-19. The wider study: T cells, B-cell-depleted T cells, or PBMCs supplied cDNA or gDNA.

Sequencing was performed with immunoSEQ multiplex PCR; in TCRdb, only in-frame clones are kept and a portion is missing. Of approximately 180,000 clones in the sample, approximately 85% are singletons; the top ten hold 9.8%. The CDR3 contains 16 residues. Germline lookup yields CDR1 LGHDT and CDR2 YNNKEL (reference sequence). The V and J ends lost 1 base and 7 bases, in that order; junction bases with no gene match: 8. The TCR sequence derives from an elderly woman with acute or convalescent COVID-19. V is TRBV3-1 (or the pseudogene TRBV3-2) and J is TRBJ2-1; 9 bases are a match to TRBD2. Sequencing input: peripheral blood. The CDR3 spells CASSQAPREGRNEQFF. The CDR3 DNA reads as TGTGCCAGCAGCCAAGCTCCGCGGGAGGGGCGGAATGAGCAGTTCTTC.